What follows describes a single TCR beta chain. It has no known antigen specificity. Base quality data are lacking; no much larger clone is found one base away. The data were obtained in a study of regulatory T cells in long-lasting Graves disease (dated by TCRdb to 2020 to 2022). Study-level background: Persistent Graves' disease was defined as persistently positive TSH receptor autoantibodies together with antithyroid drug treatment for over 5 years. Peripheral blood TCR sequencing and RNA sequencing compared persistent Graves' disease patients with newly diagnosed Graves' disease patients. The study was registered as a clinical trial and conducted in China. TCR sequencing covered some 13 persistent and 20 or so newly diagnosed Graves' disease patients, some 33 samples in total. On average, persistent Graves' disease patients in the clinical cohort had been on antithyroid drugs for approximately ten years.

The sample's time point, from its label and the paper: persistent/refractory GD, antithyroid drugs over 5 years with positive TRAb. For both TCR sequencing and RNA sequencing, RNA was extracted from PBMCs in TRIzol. The diagnosis of Graves' disease followed American Thyroid Association guidelines. Recruitment of patients was carried out at an endocrinology department in Xi'an, China. Each patient gave approximately 9 milliliters of peripheral blood, collected in an EDTA anticoagulant tube. Ficoll Paque Plus density gradient separation was used to isolate PBMCs, and no further T cell sorting was done. RNA quality was checked with an Agilent 2100 Bioanalyzer and agarose gel, and concentration with a NanoDrop 2000. Broad study findings and their caveats: Persistent patients shared more public clonotypes among themselves (fewer than 3,000) than newly diagnosed patients did (roughly 910). Persistent disease showed preferential use of TRBV28, TRBJ1-2 and TRBJ2-5, whereas newly diagnosed disease favored TRBV20-1 and TRBJ2-1. Persistent Graves' disease patients showed lower TCR Shannon entropy and fewer highly expanded clones than newly diagnosed patients, suggesting clonal expansion. Because the primary lesion, thyroid tissue, could not be accessed, the study looked at peripheral blood alone. Sequencing and analysis were restricted to the TCR beta chain. The small sample size was acknowledged by the authors as a limitation that may reduce accuracy.

The CDR3 contains 16 residues, cysteine and phenylalanine counted. Of the read, only the CDR3 DNA is kept; its 48 bases are in frame from base 1. At the junction V is shortened by 4 bases and J by 2 bases; bases outside the gene matches: 11. CDR1 and CDR2 were assigned from the germline V gene (reference sequence) as LNHDA and SQIVND. Library prep was done by multiplex PCR. For sequencing, an Illumina HiSeq 4000 was employed. To build TCR beta libraries, CDR3 regions were amplified by Arm-PCR using iRepertoire HTBI primers. Gel purification was performed on PCR products prior to sequencing. The paper's data handling went like this. Across samples, 55 to 80 TRBV and 14 TRBJ segments were identified and used for gene usage analysis of CDR3 amino acid clonotypes. COPE and FqMerger were used to merge the filtered high-quality paired reads into contigs. BLAST was used to align contigs to IMGT TRBV, TRBD and TRBJ reference genes, with CDR3 defined following IMGT. Highly expanded clones were defined as clonotypes with a frequency above 0.1%. Shannon entropy was used to measure repertoire diversity, and the Gini coefficient was used to measure V-J evenness. A clonotype was considered public if more than one individual shared it. The public reads were reanalyzed by TCRdb: fastp trimming at Q25, MiXCR alignment, in-frame beta chains only. Rows merge per CDR3 protein into single entries with the most common DNA and genes. The authors' filters were not applied to this entry. For this sample there are 600,000 to 800,000 distinct CDR3 sequences; 25% to 35% appear just once. Together, the top ten hold 42% of the sample.

The sequence links TRBV19 to TRBJ2-7, with TRBD1 matching 7 junction bases. This material consisted of peripheral blood mononuclear cells (PBMCs), taken when the disease was refractory, from a patient treated with antithyroid drugs. The clonotype comes from a female donor with Graves disease. This receptor carries the CDR3 CASSTAPGQPTYEQYF. The DNA is TGTGCCAGTAGTACAGCTCCGGGACAGCCTACCTACGAGCAGTACTTC.